This TCR beta chain was sequenced in a study of regulatory T cells in long-lasting Graves disease. Overall study context: The study enrolled newly diagnosed Graves' patients on antithyroid drugs under 3 months.

Study-wide findings and caveats: Persistent-disease Graves' patients showed less TCR diversity than new cases. Repertoires from persistent disease leaned toward TRBV28, TRBJ1-2 and TRBJ2-5.

At least ten counts were recorded for this clonotype. Its antigen is unknown. iRepertoire HTBI primers and Arm-PCR of CDR3 regions built TCR beta libraries. Study processing details: Spanning all samples, the identified segments comprised about 62 TRBV and around 15 TRBJ. TCRdb re-derived calls from the multiplex PCR reads in MiXCR, one entry per CDR3 protein. These V and J calls are TCRdb output, not the study's own analysis. This sample has 300,000 to 400,000 distinct CDR3 sequences; around 15% occur once, and the top ten carry about 20%. As for time point: newly diagnosed GD, antithyroid drugs for less than 3 months. After RNA was extracted from PBMCs, the TCR library was made from it. This CDR3 spans 15 amino acids. Germline loops: CDR1 SEHNR, CDR2 FQNEAQ (reference sequence). The trim removed 4 bases at V and 7 bases at J, leaving 5 bases unmatched.

The chain joins TRBV7-9 to TRBJ2-1, with 12 bases that match TRBD2. This receptor was obtained from a female donor with Graves disease. The sample consisted of peripheral blood mononuclear cells (PBMCs), taken at new diagnosis, from a patient treated with antithyroid drugs. This CDR3 reads CASSWLAGGLNEQFF. Written as DNA, the CDR3 is TGTGCCAGCAGCTGGCTAGCGGGGGGGCTGAATGAGCAGTTCTTC.